These 14 T cell receptor beta chains were sequenced from one sample in a study of T cells after yellow fever vaccination. TCRdb re-analysed the 5' RACE reads in MiXCR, keeping a single row per CDR3 protein. The repertoire holds about 310,000 distinct CDR3 sequences, with around 3.6% as singletons. Here the sequenced sample was PBMCs, taken on the day of the yellow fever booster vaccination. Receptor source: a man aged 18 to 29 who received the YFV17D yellow fever vaccine.

This clonotype has ten or more counts. The V gene is TRBV6-2 or TRBV6-3, the J gene TRBJ2-1, with D unresolved. The CDR3 covers 13 residues. The V and J ends lost 2 bases and 5 bases respectively, with 7 bases between them. Germline assignment: CDR1 MNHEY and CDR2 SVGEGT. DNA for the CDR3: TGTGCCAGCAGTTACAGGGAAAACAATGAGCAGTTCTTC. This gives the protein CASSYRENNEQFF.

This clonotype occurred many times. The chain has TRBV12-3 or TRBV12-4 and TRBJ1-4; 8 bases agree with TRBD1. This CDR3 is 14 amino acids long. The ends lost 5 bases at V and 8 bases at J; junction bases unmatched: 7. The CDR3 sequence is CASSHGQGREKLFF. For the CDR3, the DNA is TGTGCCAGCAGTCATGGACAGGGTAGGGAAAAACTGTTTTTT.

The V and J genes are TRBV14 and TRBJ1-1, with a weak D call TRBD1 (6 bases). The CDR3 consists of 15 residues. Per germline, CDR1 SGHDN and CDR2 FVKESK. The V end was cut by 2 bases, the J end by 3 bases, with 13 bases between. The CDR3 DNA reads as TGTGCCAGCAGCCAAAACAGGGCTAAGGACACTGAAGCTTTCTTT. Residues: CASSQNRAKDTEAFF. Based on the CDR3 plus reference TRBV14 and TRBJ1-1, the full variable domain is EAGVTQFPSHSVIEKGQTVTLRCDPISGHDNLYWYRRVMGKEIKFLLHFVKESKQDESGMPNNRFLAERTGGTYSTLKVQPAELEDSGVYFCASSQNRAKDTEAFFGQGTRLTVV.

This clonotype occurred a few times. The chain joins TRBV20-1 to TRBJ2-2; 7 bases are shared with TRBD2. The trim removed 1 base at V and 0 bases at J, leaving 5 bases unmatched. There are 16 residues in the CDR3. CDR1 and CDR2 from the germline V gene are DFQATT and SNEGSKA (reference sequence). Here the CDR3 DNA reads TGCAGTGCTAGAGGGAATGGGGGGGCGAACACCGGGGAGCTGTTTTTT. Translation gives CSARGNGGANTGELFF.

This clonotype was found many times. The chain employs TRBV7-2 and TRBJ2-5; D tentatively fits TRBD1 or TRBD2 (5 bases each). This CDR3 contains 14 residues. Trimming stripped 0 bases from V and 5 bases from J, with 10 bases between. CDR1 is SGHTA, CDR2 FQGNSA, per germline. CDR3 residues: CASSLAGEGETQYF. The CDR3 DNA reads as TGTGCCAGCAGCTTAGCGGGGGAAGGGGAGACCCAGTACTTC.

The chain carries TRBV6-6 and TRBJ1-6; the D gene is possibly TRBD1 (5 bases). V was shortened by 6 bases and J by 0 bases, with 9 bases between the two germline ends. The germline CDR1 and CDR2 sequences are MNHNY and SVGAGI (reference sequence). This CDR3 is built from 15 residues. The CDR3 region is CASRDTGSYNSPLHF. CDR3 DNA sequence: TGTGCCAGCAGGGACACAGGCTCCTATAATTCACCCCTCCACTTT.

The chain links TRBV6-6 to TRBJ2-7; D possibly matches TRBD1 or TRBD2 (5 bases each). This CDR3 has 14 residues. V was trimmed by 3 bases and J by 2 bases, leaving 11 bases between them. CDR1 is MNHNY and CDR2 is SVGAGI in the germline V gene (reference sequence). CDR3 bases: TGTGCCAGCAGTTATGGGCAGGGACCCTACGAGCAGTACTTC. Encoded protein: CASSYGQGPYEQYF.

There are many counts of this clonotype. This sequence joins TRBV12-3 or TRBV12-4 and TRBJ2-3; tentatively, D is TRBD2 (5 bases). This CDR3 is built from 11 residues. Trimming left V 4 bases short and J 8 bases short, with 7 bases between. The CDR3 here is CASSYRGTQYF. The CDR3 DNA is TGTGCCAGCAGTTACCGGGGTACGCAGTATTTT.

This clonotype has ten or more counts. This sequence joins TRBV6-2 or TRBV6-3 and TRBJ2-5; a possible D gene is TRBD2 (5 bases). The V end was cut by 6 bases, the J end by 5 bases, with 10 bases between. Germline V gene data show CDR1 as MNHEY and CDR2 as SVGEGT. This CDR3 is built from 12 residues. CDR3 nucleotides: TGTGCCAGCAGAGGGAGCGTGGAGACCCAGTACTTC. Its protein is CASRGSVETQYF.

This clonotype has only a few counts. The rearrangement uses TRBV4-1 and TRBJ1-2, with D possibly TRBD1 on 6 matching bases. Germline CDR1 and CDR2: MGHRA and YSYEKL. This CDR3 comprises 16 residues. V dropped 1 base and J dropped 4 bases, with 16 bases sitting between them. CDR3 sequence reads: CASSQAAFGQFYGYTF. The CDR3 DNA reads as TGCGCCAGCAGCCAAGCGGCGTTCGGACAGTTCTATGGCTACACCTTC.

The J gene is TRBJ2-7, the V gene TRBV29-1, with a possible D match to TRBD2 (5 bases). Germline V gives CDR1 SQVTM, CDR2 ANQGSEA. The CDR3 consists of 15 residues. Trimming removed 1 base at V and 1 base at J, with 14 bases between. The CDR3 DNA reads as TGCAGCGTTGAAGGTCTAGCCAGAGGGTCCTACGAGCAGTACTTC. Encoded protein: CSVEGLARGSYEQYF.

J is TRBJ1-6 and V is TRBV28; no firm D call. Germline V lookup: CDR1 MDHEN, CDR2 SYDVKM. Trimming removed 7 bases from V and 6 bases from J, with 22 bases in between. CDR3 length equals 17 residues. The CDR3 region has the DNA TGTGCCAGCATCACGCCTTACGGGTATGAGGGTAATTCACCCCTCCACTTT. It is translated as CASITPYGYEGNSPLHF.

The table lists this clonotype with a few counts. V is TRBV20-1 and J is TRBJ1-5; D is perhaps TRBD1 (5 bases). In germline, CDR1 is DFQATT, CDR2 SNEGSKA (reference sequence). Trimming removed 0 bases from V and 0 bases from J, with 12 bases in between. The CDR3 is 16 residues long. CDR3 residues: CSAREFVRGSNQPQHF. DNA for the CDR3: TGCAGTGCTAGAGAATTTGTAAGGGGTAGCAATCAGCCCCAGCATTTT.

The chain employs TRBV5-1 and TRBJ1-2; D is perhaps TRBD1 (6 bases). The V gene lost 4 bases and the J gene lost 2 bases, with 12 bases spanning the gap. CDR1 and CDR2 (germline): SGHRS, YFSETQ. The CDR3 spans 14 residues. The CDR3 reads CASSVGQMNYGYTF. Written as DNA, the CDR3 is TGCGCCAGCAGCGTAGGACAGATGAACTATGGCTACACCTTC.